The clone carrying this T cell receptor (beta chain) showed up just once. The junction had 12 bases not matched to a gene; V was cut back by 6 bases and J by 7 bases. The CDR3 has 16 amino acids. Germline V gene data show CDR1 as MGHDK and CDR2 as SYGVNS. Healthy bone marrow donors made up the donors. Vbeta (60) and Jbeta (13) primers were used in the PCR. The table came from immunoSEQ multiplex PCR; TCRdb's copy has only in-frame clones and leaves some out. The data hold 60,000 to 85,000 clones, with roughly 74% observed a single time. This entry is derived from a study of cytomegalovirus exposure and HLA in healthy donors.

The receptor was derived from a man aged 40-49 years in good health and CMV-seronegative. The sequenced material came from PBMCs. The chain uses TRBV25-1 and TRBJ2-1, with 10 bases lining up with TRBD1. This CDR3 is CASSRRGTGAGNEQFF. CDR3 DNA sequence: TGTGCCAGCAGCCGAAGAGGGACAGGGGCGGGAAATGAGCAGTTCTTC.